The 14 T cell receptor beta chains below were found in one sample sequenced in a study of shared clonotypes between healthy human individuals. This table comes from immunoSEQ multiplex PCR, and its TCRdb copy is limited to in-frame clones, with some not included. The repertoire holds over 2 million clones, with 85% to 95% as singletons. The sequenced sample was naive CD4+ T cells from PBMCs. As to subset: CD45RA+ positively selected. The receptors here all came from a young man in good health. Some clones in this sample may be carry-over from other donors' samples.

On this clone: This same CDR3 is encoded by further DNA sequences in the sample. The V and J genes are TRBV30 and TRBJ2-1, with 7 bases aligning to TRBD2. Germline CDR1 reads GTSNPN; CDR2 reads SVGIG (reference sequence). J was trimmed by 2 bases and V by 0 bases; bases with no gene match: 4. The CDR3 spans 15 residues. The CDR3: CAWSVRGSPYNEQFF. CDR3 sequence (DNA): TGTGCCTGGAGTGTACGCGGGAGCCCCTACAATGAGCAGTTCTTC.

V is TRBV18 and J is TRBJ1-2; tentative D call: TRBD1 (5 bases). This CDR3 is built from 13 residues. CDR1 and CDR2 from the germline V gene are KGHSH and LQKENI. V dropped 3 bases and J dropped 4 bases, with 9 bases sitting between them. This chain's CDR3 is CASSPDNGYGYTF. In DNA, the CDR3 is TGTGCCAGCTCACCGGACAATGGCTATGGCTACACCTTC. Full variable domain (remainder filled in from reference TRBV18 and TRBJ1-2): NAGVMQNPRHLVRRRGQEARLRCSPMKGHSHVYWYRQLPEEGLKFMVYLQKENIIDESGMPKERFSAEFPKEGPSILRIQQVVRGDSAAYFCASSPDNGYGYTFGSGTRLTVV.

The V and J genes are TRBV7-9 and TRBJ2-1; D is perhaps TRBD1 or TRBD2 (5 bases each). The CDR3 has 15 amino acids. Germline V gene data show CDR1 as SEHNR and CDR2 as FQNEAQ (reference sequence). V was shortened by 6 bases and J by 1 base, with 13 bases between the two germline ends. CDR3 in DNA: TGTGCCAGCAGGAGAGGGGCTTCGTCCTACAATGAGCAGTTCTTC. Translated: CASRRGASSYNEQFF.

V is TRBV5-4 and J is TRBJ1-1; D unresolved. V was clipped by 4 bases and J by 0 bases, with 7 bases between them. Germline loops: CDR1 SGHNT, CDR2 YYREEE (reference sequence). The CDR3 has 13 residues. The CDR3 loop reads CASSGGVNTEAFF. CDR3 nucleotides: TGTGCCAGCAGCGGCGGGGTGAACACTGAAGCTTTCTTT.

To note about this clone: Relative to the germline gene, one junction end is altered; a read error may explain this. The chain joins TRBV2 to TRBJ1-1; tentatively, D is TRBD1 (6 bases). This CDR3 is 12 amino acids long. Per germline, CDR1 SNHLY and CDR2 FYNNEI. CDR3 nucleotide sequence: TGTGCCAGCGGTACAGGGTTAACGGTTGGACCCTTT. It translates to CASGTGLTVGPF.

On this clone: The sample holds other DNA sequences that translate to the same CDR3. This chain connects TRBV5-6 to TRBJ2-4; 8 bases fit TRBD2. Looked up from germline, CDR1 is SGHDT and CDR2 is YYEEEE. The ends lost 0 bases at V and 7 bases at J; junction bases unmatched: 9. The CDR3 has 16 residues. CDR3 DNA sequence: TGTGCCAGCAGCTTGGGTTCGGGCGGGGGGATGAACATTCAGTACTTC. It specifies CASSLGSGGGMNIQYF.

This clone has a single count. Without the conserved terminal phenylalanine or tryptophan, this CDR3 likely stems from a read error. No DNA is shown, since the ends of the CDR3 on it are uncertain; the CDR3 is the one TCRdb lists. V usage is TRBV20-1 and J usage is TRBJ1-4. CDR1 and CDR2 from the germline V gene are DFQATT and SNEGSKA (reference sequence). The CDR3 is made up of 11 amino acids, end residues included. CDR3 amino acids: CSASPRDRDWA.

With regard to this clone: Other DNA sequences from this sample encode an identical CDR3 as well. In nucleotides, the CDR3 is TGTGCCAGCAGCGTGGAAGGGGGGAAAGAGACCCAGTACTTC. The encoded protein is CASSVEGGKETQYF. The V call is TRBV9, the J call TRBJ2-5; perhaps D is TRBD1 or TRBD2 (6 bases each). V was trimmed by 2 bases and J by 3 bases, leaving 11 bases between them. Germline CDR1 reads SGDLS; CDR2 reads YYNGEE. The CDR3 consists of 14 residues.

This clone was found once. V gene TRBV5-1 combines with J gene TRBJ2-2; maybe TRBD2 (5 bases). V was trimmed by 4 bases and J by 6 bases, leaving 13 bases between them. The CDR3 has 14 residues. Germline V lookup: CDR1 SGHRS, CDR2 YFSETQ. CDR3 in DNA: TGCGCCAGCAGCCGACTAAGCGAGCCCGGGGAGCTGTTTTTT. Protein product: CASSRLSEPGELFF.

This chain uses TRBV4-2 with TRBJ1-1; the D gene is possibly TRBD1 (5 bases). The CDR3 extends over 14 amino acids. CDR1 and CDR2 (germline): LGHNA, YNFKEQ. The V and J ends lost 0 bases and 10 bases respectively, with 15 bases between them. The CDR3 loop reads CASSQEAGHWGAFF. The CDR3 DNA reads TGTGCCAGCAGCCAAGAGGCCGGACACTGGGGAGCTTTCTTT.

This rearrangement joins TRBV5-4 to TRBJ2-2; maybe TRBD2 (6 bases). Germline V CDR1 and CDR2: SGHNT, YYREEE (reference sequence). The CDR3 totals 16 residues. Trimming took off 4 bases at V and 6 bases at J, with 19 bases between the two ends. CDR3 protein: CASSRDGGARAGELFF. The DNA of the CDR3 is TGTGCCAGCAGCCGGGACGGCGGGGCGAGGGCCGGGGAGCTGTTTTTT.

Points on this clone: Other DNA sequences from this sample encode an identical CDR3 as well. The chain carries TRBV5-1 and TRBJ2-1; the D gene is possibly TRBD1 (6 bases). Germline assignment: CDR1 SGHRS and CDR2 YFSETQ. The CDR3 consists of 13 residues. V was trimmed by 0 bases and J by 8 bases, leaving 9 bases between them. The CDR3 protein is CASSLVGGDEQFF. For the CDR3, the DNA is TGCGCCAGCAGCTTGGTAGGGGGAGATGAGCAGTTCTTC.

This clone was seen just once. The CDR3 reads CASSEGTGARNEKLFF. CDR3 sequence (DNA): TGTGCCAGCAGCGAAGGAACAGGGGCTCGAAATGAAAAACTGTTTTTT. The chain employs TRBV5-6 and TRBJ1-4, with TRBD1 matching 7 bases. The J segment lost 5 bases and the V segment lost 4 bases, leaving 11 bases of the junction unmatched. Germline V gene sequence: CDR1 SGHDT, CDR2 YYEEEE. There are 16 residues in the CDR3. The full variable domain, with the rest looked up from reference TRBV5-6 and TRBJ1-4, is DAGVTQSPTHLIKTRGQQVTLRCSPKSGHDTVSWYQQALGQGPQFIFQYYEEEERQRGNFPDRFSGHQFPNYSSELNVNALLLGDSALYLCASSEGTGARNEKLFFGSGTQLSVL.

CDR3 protein: CASSLDAGRAYEQYF. CDR3 sequence (DNA): TGTGCCAGCAGCTTGGACGCCGGTCGGGCCTACGAGCAGTACTTC. The chain carries TRBV5-4 and TRBJ2-7; D unclear. This CDR3 has 15 amino acids. Germline CDR1 SGHNT, CDR2 YYREEE (reference sequence). Trimming left V 0 bases short and J 2 bases short, with 12 bases between.